This TCR beta chain stems from a study of T cells in Graves' hyperthyroidism and ophthalmopathy. With a duration under 2 months, the hyperthyroidism was newly diagnosed in patients aged 18 to 65. Clinical symptoms, serum thyroxine and TRAb, thyroid ultrasound and orbital computed tomography were used for the diagnoses. The source of the PBMCs was around 9 ml of fresh peripheral blood. TCR beta CDR3 regions were amplified from RNA transcripts. Using the HTBI primer set, a first-round RT-PCR was run on the TCR CDR3. TCRdb re-analysed the multiplex PCR reads in MiXCR, keeping a single row per CDR3 protein. The data show approximately 370,000 distinct CDR3 sequences, more than 13% seen once. Study outcomes and limitations: Ophthalmopathy was identified by the model a median approximately six months ahead of onset.

Germline CDR1 reads MNHNS; CDR2 reads SASEGT. CDR3 length: 14 residues. Trimming pared 5 bases from V and 1 base from J, leaving 10 bases between. At least ten counts were recorded for this clonotype. The antigen is not known. This TCR came from a woman aged 25 to 45 with Graves' hyperthyroidism. Source material: blood. The chain links TRBV6-1 to TRBJ2-3; D may be TRBD1 or TRBD2 (5 bases each). The CDR3 DNA follows: TGTGCCAGCAGTATGGGGGACGGCACAGATACGCAGTATTTT. Translated: CASSMGDGTDTQYF.